This TCR beta chain was captured in a study of shared clonotypes between healthy human individuals. Only in-frame clones appear in the TCRdb table, and some are missing; sequencing was by immunoSEQ multiplex PCR. Seen here are about 560,000 clones, around 78% observed once, and the top ten hold approximately 12%. The V and J ends lost 0 bases and 6 bases respectively, with 5 bases between them. The CDR3 covers 13 residues. In germline, CDR1 is SGHTA, CDR2 FQGTGA. All donors were Caucasian adults living in Nashville, Tennessee. Points from the study as a whole: Donors were few, which limited the genetic and exposure-history diversity represented.

Comments on this clone: Its antigen remains unidentified.

This receptor was identified in a woman in her thirties or forties in good health. Some clones in this sample may be carry-over from other donors' samples. Sequencing was done on a sample of PBMCs. The rearrangement links TRBV7-3 to TRBJ2-2; no reliable D call. The CDR3 spells CASSLTTAGELFF. Written as DNA, the CDR3 is TGTGCCAGCAGCTTAACGACCGCCGGGGAGCTGTTTTTT.